This paragraph reports one TCR beta chain. Its antigen is unknown. TCRdb itself ran the reads through MiXCR, one entry per CDR3 protein. In the table there are tens of thousands of distinct CDR3 sequences, 20% to 25% of which are singletons. The data were taken from a study of T cell repertoires in cytomegalovirus infection. Study in general: Evidence of both CMV infection and a matching HLA type came from public TCR beta signatures. Overall study results and limits: Cumulative frequency of public TCR beta families picked out carriers of CMV plus the relevant HLA. It was HLA-C-restricted CMV-specific TCR beta clonotypes that dominated the response ex vivo.

The TCR originated in a human donor in good health (CMV status not recorded). Some clones in this sample may be carry-over from other donors' samples. The sample consisted of CD8+ T cells from cultured PBMCs, taken from culture after CMV antigen stimulation.

The CDR3 loop is CASSLAGGGTEAFF. CDR3 bases: TGTGCCAGCAGCTTAGCCGGTGGCGGCACTGAAGCTTTCTTT. The chain combines TRBV7-9 with TRBJ1-1; no definite D call. Trimming removed 0 bases from V and 4 bases from J, with 9 bases in between. CDR3 length equals 14 residues. The V gene's germline CDR1 is SEHNR and CDR2 FQNEAQ (reference sequence).